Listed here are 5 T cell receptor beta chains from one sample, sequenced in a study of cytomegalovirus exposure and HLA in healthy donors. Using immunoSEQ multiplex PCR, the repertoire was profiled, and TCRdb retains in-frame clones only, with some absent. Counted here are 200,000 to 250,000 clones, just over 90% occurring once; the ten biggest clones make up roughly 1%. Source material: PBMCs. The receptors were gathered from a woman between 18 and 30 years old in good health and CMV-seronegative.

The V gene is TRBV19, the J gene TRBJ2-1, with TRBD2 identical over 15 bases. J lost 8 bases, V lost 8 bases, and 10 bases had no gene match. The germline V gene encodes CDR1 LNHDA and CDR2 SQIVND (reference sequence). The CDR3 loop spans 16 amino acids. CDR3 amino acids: CASPGTSGRTGHEQFF. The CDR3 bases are TGTGCCAGTCCCGGGACTAGCGGGAGGACGGGCCATGAGCAGTTCTTC.

CDR3 residues: CASIEGKRELGETQYF. The DNA of the CDR3 is TGCGCCAGCATCGAGGGTAAGCGGGAGCTAGGAGAGACCCAGTACTTC. The V gene is TRBV5-1, the J gene TRBJ2-5, with 8 nucleotides matching TRBD2. J gave up 4 bases and V 6 bases, and 14 bases lay outside the gene matches. The length of the CDR3 is 16 residues. Per germline, CDR1 SGHRS and CDR2 YFSETQ.

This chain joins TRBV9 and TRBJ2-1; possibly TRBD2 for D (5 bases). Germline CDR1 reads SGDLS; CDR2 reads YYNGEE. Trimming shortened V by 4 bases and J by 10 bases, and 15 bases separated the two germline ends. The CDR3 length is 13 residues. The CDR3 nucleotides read TGTGCCAGCAGCCTTGTCCCGGGGAACGAGCAGTTCTTC. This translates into CASSLVPGNEQFF.

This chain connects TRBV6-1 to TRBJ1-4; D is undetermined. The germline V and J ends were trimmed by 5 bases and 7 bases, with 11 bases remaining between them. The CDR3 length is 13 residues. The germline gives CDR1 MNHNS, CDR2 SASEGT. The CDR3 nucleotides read TGTGCCAGCAGTACACTCGGAGCTGAAAAACTGTTTTTT. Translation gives CASSTLGAEKLFF.

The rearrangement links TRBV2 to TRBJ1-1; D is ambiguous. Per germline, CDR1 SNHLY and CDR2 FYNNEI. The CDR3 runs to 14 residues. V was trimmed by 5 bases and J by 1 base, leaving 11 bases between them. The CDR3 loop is CASSFGLGNTEAFF. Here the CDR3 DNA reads TGTGCCAGCAGTTTCGGACTCGGGAACACTGAAGCTTTCTTT. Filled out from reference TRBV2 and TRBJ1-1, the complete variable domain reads EPEVTQTPSHQVTQMGQEVILRCVPISNHLYFYWYRQILGQKVEFLVSFYNNEISEKSEIFDDQFSVERPDGSNFTLKIRSTKLEDSAMYFCASSFGLGNTEAFFGQGTRLTVV.